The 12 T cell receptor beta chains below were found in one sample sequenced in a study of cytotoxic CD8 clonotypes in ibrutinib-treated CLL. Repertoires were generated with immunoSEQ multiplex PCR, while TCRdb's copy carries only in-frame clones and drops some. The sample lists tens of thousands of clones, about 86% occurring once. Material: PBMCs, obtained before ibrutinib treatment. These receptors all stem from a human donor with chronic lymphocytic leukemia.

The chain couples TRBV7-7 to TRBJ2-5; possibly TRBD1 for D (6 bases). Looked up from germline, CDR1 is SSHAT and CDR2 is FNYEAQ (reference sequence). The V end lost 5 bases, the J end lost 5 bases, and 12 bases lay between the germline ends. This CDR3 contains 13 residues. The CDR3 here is CASSPYRAETQYF. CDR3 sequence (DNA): TGTGCCAGCAGCCCCTACAGGGCTGAGACCCAGTACTTC.

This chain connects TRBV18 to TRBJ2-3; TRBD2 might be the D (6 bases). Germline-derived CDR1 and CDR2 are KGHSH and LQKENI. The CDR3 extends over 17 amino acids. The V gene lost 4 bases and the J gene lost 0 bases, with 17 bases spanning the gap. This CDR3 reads CASSRSGVEPSTDTQYF. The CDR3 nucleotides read TGTGCCAGCTCACGTAGCGGAGTGGAGCCTAGCACAGATACGCAGTATTTT.

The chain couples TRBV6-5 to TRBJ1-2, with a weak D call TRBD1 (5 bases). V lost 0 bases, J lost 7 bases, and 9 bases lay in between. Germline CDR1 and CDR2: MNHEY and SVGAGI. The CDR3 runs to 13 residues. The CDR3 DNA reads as TGTGCCAGCAGTTACTCGCCCGGGGCTGGCTACACCTTC. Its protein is CASSYSPGAGYTF.

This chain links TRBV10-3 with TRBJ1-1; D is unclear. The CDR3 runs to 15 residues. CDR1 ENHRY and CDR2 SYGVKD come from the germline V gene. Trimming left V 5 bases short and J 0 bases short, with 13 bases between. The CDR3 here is CAISSLGMMNTEAFF. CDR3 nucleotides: TGTGCCATCAGTAGTTTAGGGATGATGAACACTGAAGCTTTCTTT.

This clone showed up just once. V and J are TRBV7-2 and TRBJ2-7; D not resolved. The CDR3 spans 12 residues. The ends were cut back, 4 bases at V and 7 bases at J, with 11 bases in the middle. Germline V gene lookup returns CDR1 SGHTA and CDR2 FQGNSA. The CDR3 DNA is TGTGCCAGCAGCTCCCTAACTTGGGAGCAGTACTTC. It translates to CASSSLTWEQYF. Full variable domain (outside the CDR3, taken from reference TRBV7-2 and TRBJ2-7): GAGVSQSPSNKVTEKGKDVELRCDPISGHTALYWYRQSLGQGLEFLIYFQGNSAPDKSGLPSDRFSAERTGGSVSTLTIQRTQQEDSAVYLCASSSLTWEQYFGPGTRLTVT.

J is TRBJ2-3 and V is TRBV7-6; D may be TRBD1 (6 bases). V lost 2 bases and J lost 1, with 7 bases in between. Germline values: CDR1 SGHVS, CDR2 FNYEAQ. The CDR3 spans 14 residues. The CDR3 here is CASSLRQGTDTQYF. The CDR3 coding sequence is TGTGCCAGCAGCTTACGACAGGGCACAGATACGCAGTATTTT.

The CDR3, as DNA: TGTGCCAGCAGCGTAGAACAGGGTAACTATGGCTACACCTTC. It is translated as CASSVEQGNYGYTF. The rearrangement joins TRBV9 to TRBJ1-2; TRBD1 is a possible D gene (6 bases). With 0 bases removed from V and 1 base from J, the gap between germline ends came to 7 bases. The CDR3 consists of 14 residues. Germline assignment: CDR1 SGDLS and CDR2 YYNGEE.

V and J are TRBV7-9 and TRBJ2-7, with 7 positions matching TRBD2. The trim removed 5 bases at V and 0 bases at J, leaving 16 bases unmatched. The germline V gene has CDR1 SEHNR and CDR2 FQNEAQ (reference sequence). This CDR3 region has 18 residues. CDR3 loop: CASSPDSSGRDHSYEQYF. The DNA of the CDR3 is TGTGCCAGCAGCCCCGACTCTAGCGGAAGGGACCACTCCTACGAGCAGTACTTC.

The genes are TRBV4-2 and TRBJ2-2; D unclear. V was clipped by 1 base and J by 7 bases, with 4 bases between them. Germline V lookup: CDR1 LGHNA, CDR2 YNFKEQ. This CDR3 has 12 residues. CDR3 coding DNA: TGTGCCAGCAGCCAAGGGGGCGGGGAGCTGTTTTTT. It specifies CASSQGGGELFF.

CDR3 DNA sequence: TGTGCCAGCAGCGTAGGAGAACGTGATACGCAGTATTTT. This encodes CASSVGERDTQYF. This sequence joins TRBV9 and TRBJ2-3, with D unresolved. CDR3 size: 13 residues. CDR1 and CDR2 from the germline V gene are SGDLS and YYNGEE. The V gene lost 0 bases and the J gene lost 6 bases, with 8 bases spanning the gap.

Here the CDR3 reads CASTGSRDFSYEQYF. In nucleotides, the CDR3 is TGTGCCAGCACCGGGTCTCGGGATTTCTCCTACGAGCAGTACTTC. The chain uses TRBV2 and TRBJ2-7; D is perhaps TRBD2 (5 bases). The V gene lost 7 bases and the J gene lost 0 bases, with 16 bases spanning the gap. This CDR3 has 15 amino acids. CDR1 is SNHLY, CDR2 FYNNEI, per germline.

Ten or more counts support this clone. The CDR3 nucleotides read TGCGCCAGCAGCTTAGGACTAGCGGGAGATACGGATGAGCAGTTCTTC. It codes for CASSLGLAGDTDEQFF. The V call is TRBV5-1, the J call TRBJ2-1, with 13 bases matching TRBD2. The germline V gene has CDR1 SGHRS and CDR2 YFSETQ. V lost 2 bases to trimming and J lost 8 bases; unmatched junction nucleotides: 7. This CDR3 is built from 16 residues.